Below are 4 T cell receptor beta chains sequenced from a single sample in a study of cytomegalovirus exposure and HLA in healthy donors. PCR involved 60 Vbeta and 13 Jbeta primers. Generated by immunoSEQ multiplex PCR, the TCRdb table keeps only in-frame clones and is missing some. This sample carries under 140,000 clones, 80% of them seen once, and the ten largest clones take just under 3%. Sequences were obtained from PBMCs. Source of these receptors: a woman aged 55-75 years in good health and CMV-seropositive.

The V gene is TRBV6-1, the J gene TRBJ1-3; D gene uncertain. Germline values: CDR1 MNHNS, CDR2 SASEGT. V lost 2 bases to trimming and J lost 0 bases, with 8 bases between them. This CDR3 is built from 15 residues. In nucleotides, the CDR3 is TGTGCCAGCAGTGAACACGCCAGCTCTGGAAACACCATATATTTT. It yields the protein CASSEHASSGNTIYF.

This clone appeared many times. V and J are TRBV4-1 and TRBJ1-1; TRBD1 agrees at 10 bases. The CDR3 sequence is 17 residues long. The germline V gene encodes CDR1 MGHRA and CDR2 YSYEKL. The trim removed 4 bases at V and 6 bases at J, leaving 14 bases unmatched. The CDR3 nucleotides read TGCGCCAGCAGCCCCCTTACGTTGGGACAGGGGAGAGCTGAAGCTTTCTTT. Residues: CASSPLTLGQGRAEAFF.

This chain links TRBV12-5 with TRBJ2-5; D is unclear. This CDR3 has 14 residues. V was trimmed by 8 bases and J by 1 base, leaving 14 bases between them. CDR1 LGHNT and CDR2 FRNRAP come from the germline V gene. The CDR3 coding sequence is TGTGCTAGTACCCCAACAGAACTCCAAGAGACCCAGTACTTC. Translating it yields CASTPTELQETQYF.

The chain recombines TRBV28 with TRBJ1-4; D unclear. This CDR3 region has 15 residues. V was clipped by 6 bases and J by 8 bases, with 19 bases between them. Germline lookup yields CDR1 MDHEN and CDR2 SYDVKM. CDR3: CASSRRRAGGEKLFF. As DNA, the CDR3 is TGTGCCAGCAGCCGCCGCCGGGCAGGCGGGGAAAAACTGTTTTTT.